This TCR beta chain was documented in a study of cytomegalovirus exposure and HLA in healthy donors. Study-level results: The study found most TCR sequences rare, yet found some public TCRs in many donors. No immune exposure information besides CMV serostatus was available. Sequencing had likely introduced a cluster of highly shared sequence variants as an artifact.

In the case of this clone: What it recognizes is unknown.

It was with 60 Vbeta and 13 Jbeta primers that the PCR ran. This table comes from immunoSEQ multiplex PCR, and its TCRdb copy is limited to in-frame clones, with some not included. Among approximately 100,000 clones, around 79% were seen once, and the ten largest hold around 14%. The specimen sequenced was PBMCs. This sequence was found in a male donor in good health and CMV-seropositive.

The CDR3 protein is CASSPGAVYNEQFF. The CDR3 DNA sequence: TGTGCCAGCAGCCCGGGAGCGGTATACAATGAGCAGTTCTTC. V and J are TRBV5-5 and TRBJ2-1, with D tentatively TRBD2 (6 bases). The CDR3 contains 14 residues. Germline values: CDR1 SGHKS, CDR2 YYEKEE (reference sequence). Between the trimmed V and J ends, which lost 4 bases and 4 bases, there was a span of 12 bases.